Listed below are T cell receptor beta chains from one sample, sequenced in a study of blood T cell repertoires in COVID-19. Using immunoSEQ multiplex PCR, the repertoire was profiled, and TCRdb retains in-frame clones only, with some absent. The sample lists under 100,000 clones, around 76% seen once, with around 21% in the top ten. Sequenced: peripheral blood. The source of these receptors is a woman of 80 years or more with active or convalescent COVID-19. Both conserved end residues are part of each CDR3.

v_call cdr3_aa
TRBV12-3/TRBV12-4 CASSDRVNGYTF
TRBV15 CATSRGRQNYGYTF
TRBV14 CASSQEWAIQAKLFF
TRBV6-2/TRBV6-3 CASSPLAGVVYQETQYF
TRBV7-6 CASSLAPPDSSSGNTIYF
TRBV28 CASSLDRGNEKLFF
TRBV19 CASSIRTGGWSEAFF
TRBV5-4 CASSFAGGQDTQYF
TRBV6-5 CASSYSGGENSPLHF
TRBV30 CAWSEGISSPLHF
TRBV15 CATSRDLPSGGRNEQFF
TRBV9 CASSVAGQRGYNEQFF
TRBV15 CATSTRSSLETQYF
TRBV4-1 CASSQDAGEPYEQYF
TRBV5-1 CASSRQGERYEQFF
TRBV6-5 CASSNSYYEQYF
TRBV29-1 CSAGLAGVTDTQYF
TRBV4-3 CASSQEIPTGVNEKLFF
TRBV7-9 CASSLELRTAQNYGYTF
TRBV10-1 CASSESAHKETQYF
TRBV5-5 CASSLGALSYEQYF
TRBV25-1 CASSELRAGNPYGYTF
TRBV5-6 CASSHSDVLQGLNEKLFF
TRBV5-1 CASSHQQGGQETQYF
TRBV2 CASSEQGPVTEAFF
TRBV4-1 CASSQDLTANQPQHF
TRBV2 CASSEKSNEFF
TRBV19 CASSPGTRTNEKLFF
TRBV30 CAWIGGGTQYF